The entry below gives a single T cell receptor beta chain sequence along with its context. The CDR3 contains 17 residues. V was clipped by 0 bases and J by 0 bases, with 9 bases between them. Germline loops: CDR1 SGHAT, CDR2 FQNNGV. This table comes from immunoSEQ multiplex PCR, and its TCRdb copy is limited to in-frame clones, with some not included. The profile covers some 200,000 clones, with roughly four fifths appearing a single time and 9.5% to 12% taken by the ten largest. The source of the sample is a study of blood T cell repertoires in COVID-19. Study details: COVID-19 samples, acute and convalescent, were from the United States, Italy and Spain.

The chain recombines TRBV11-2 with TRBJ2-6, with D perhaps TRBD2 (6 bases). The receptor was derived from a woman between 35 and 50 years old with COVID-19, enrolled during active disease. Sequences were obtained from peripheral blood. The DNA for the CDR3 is TGTGCCAGCAGCTTAGAGGGACTTCTCTCTGGGGCCAACGTCCTGACTTTC. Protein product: CASSLEGLLSGANVLTF.